The TCR beta chain described here comes from a study of regulatory T cells in long-lasting Graves disease (dated by TCRdb to about 2021). About the investigation overall: Persistent Graves' disease meant more than 5 years of antithyroid drug treatment with TSH receptor autoantibodies that stayed positive. The study was registered as a clinical trial and conducted in China. Persistent Graves' disease patients in the clinical cohort had taken antithyroid drugs for 9 to 11 years on average. TCR sequencing covered around 13 persistent and some 20 newly diagnosed Graves' disease patients, some 33 samples in total. Persistent Graves' disease patients were compared with newly diagnosed Graves' disease patients by peripheral blood TCR sequencing and RNA sequencing. Beyond this particular receptor, the publication reports: Persistent patients shared more public clonotypes among themselves (around 3,000) than newly diagnosed patients did (more than 950). Persistent Graves' disease patients showed lower TCR Shannon entropy and fewer highly expanded clones than newly diagnosed patients, suggesting clonal expansion. Peripheral blood alone was examined, since thyroid tissue, which constituted the primary lesion, could not be accessed. The authors acknowledged the small sample size as a limitation that may reduce accuracy. Sequencing and analysis were restricted to the TCR beta chain. Persistent disease showed preferential use of TRBV28, TRBJ1-2 and TRBJ2-5, whereas newly diagnosed disease favored TRBV20-1 and TRBJ2-1.

The library was prepared using multiplex PCR. Instrument used: Illumina HiSeq 4000. To build TCR beta libraries, CDR3 regions were amplified by Arm-PCR using iRepertoire HTBI primers. PCR products were gel purified before sequencing. The original methods were these. A total of fewer than 80 TRBV and 14 TRBJ segments were identified across samples and were used for gene usage analysis of CDR3 amino acid clonotypes. Filtered high-quality paired reads were merged into contigs using COPE and FqMerger. Contigs were aligned with BLAST to IMGT TRBV, TRBD and TRBJ reference genes, and CDR3 was defined per IMGT. Any clonotype with a frequency above 0.1% was classified as a highly expanded clone. Shannon entropy served as the measure of repertoire diversity, while the Gini coefficient captured V-J evenness. A clonotype was considered public if more than one individual shared it. The public sequencing data were trimmed at Q25 with fastp and processed into clonotypes with MiXCR by TCRdb, which kept only in-frame beta chains. CDR3 protein duplicates are merged, each entry listing the most common genes and DNA. None of the V and J calls come from the authors' own analysis; TCRdb made them. The table for this sample lists 300,000 to 400,000 distinct CDR3 sequences; roughly a fifth of them were counted only once. The ten top clones hold over 25% of the sample.

Interpreted using the paper, the time point label stands for: persistent/refractory GD, antithyroid drugs over 5 years with positive TRAb. For both TCR sequencing and RNA sequencing, RNA was extracted from PBMCs in TRIzol. The diagnosis of Graves' disease was made according to American Thyroid Association guidelines. The patients came from an endocrinology department in Xi'an, China. Each patient gave around 9.2 milliliters of peripheral blood, collected in an EDTA anticoagulant tube. Ficoll Paque Plus density gradient separation was used to isolate PBMCs, and no further T cell sorting was done. An Agilent 2100 Bioanalyzer and agarose gel were used to check RNA quality, and a NanoDrop 2000 was used to measure RNA concentration. Clipping removes 7 bases from V and 6 bases from J, with 8 as the unmatched junction base count. The CDR1 and CDR2 encoded by the germline V gene are MNHNS and SASEGT. The CDR3 measures 13 amino acids from cysteine to phenylalanine. Just CDR3 DNA is preserved here, 39 bases in frame from base 1.

In this sample, this clonotype turned up many times. The specificity of this receptor is unknown. Per-base quality was not reported, and no clone a single base away is much larger than it. The chain couples TRBV6-1 to TRBJ1-1, and TRBD1 aligns with 7 junction nucleotides. The sequence was collected from a female donor with Graves disease. The source material was peripheral blood mononuclear cells (PBMCs), sampled when the disease was refractory, from a patient treated with antithyroid drugs. The CDR3 protein sequence reads: CASIHPGTAEAFF. Read as DNA, the sequence is TGTGCCAGCATTCACCCCGGGACAGCTGAAGCTTTCTTT.